One sample yielded the 3 T cell receptor beta chains listed below, sequenced in a study of blood T cell repertoires in COVID-19. Profiling relied on immunoSEQ multiplex PCR, and the TCRdb table lists in-frame clones only, not all of them. The sample records a few hundred thousand clones, approximately 89% being singletons. Sequenced input: PBMCs or T cells enriched from blood (not recorded which). These receptor sequences come from a man aged 25 to 40 who had recovered from COVID-19.

This clone was picked up a small number of times. V is TRBV15 and J is TRBJ1-1, with 7 nucleotides matching TRBD1. The CDR3 is made up of 14 amino acids. The germline CDR1 and CDR2 sequences are LNHNV and YYDKDF (reference sequence). The junction had 9 bases not matched to a gene; V was cut back by 4 bases and J by 7 bases. The CDR3: CATSTRTGFFEAFF. CDR3 sequence (DNA): TGTGCCACCAGCACCCGGACAGGTTTTTTTGAAGCTTTCTTT. The complete variable domain, with remaining parts taken from reference TRBV15 and TRBJ1-1, reads DAMVIQNPRYQVTQFGKPVTLSCSQTLNHNVMYWYQQKSSQAPKLLFHYYDKDFNNEADTPDNFQSRRPNTSFCFLDIRSPGLGDTAMYLCATSTRTGFFEAFFGQGTRLTVV.

The chain recombines TRBV6-5 with TRBJ1-4, with 9 bases fitting TRBD1. V lost 1 base, J lost 7 bases, and 4 bases stayed unmatched. The CDR3 is 15 residues long. In germline, CDR1 is MNHEY, CDR2 SVGAGI. The CDR3 region has the DNA TGTGCCAGCAGTTACTTCGGACAGGGGAGTGAAAAACTGTTTTTT. Translating gives CASSYFGQGSEKLFF.

The chain carries TRBV9 and TRBJ2-5; 8 nucleotides agree with TRBD2. Looked up from germline, CDR1 is SGDLS and CDR2 is YYNGEE. Trimming cost V 0 bases and J 3 bases; bases outside gene matches: 13. The CDR3 has 18 amino acids. CDR3 residues: CASSVDYEAGAREETQYF. The CDR3, as DNA: TGTGCCAGCAGCGTAGATTATGAAGCGGGAGCCCGAGAAGAGACCCAGTACTTC.